This T cell receptor (beta chain) stems from a study of stem cell transplantation in POMP-related autoinflammatory disease. Study details: Pre-transplant patients had naive-skewed CD4+ T cells and few CD8+ T cells.

General study findings and limits: In patients with PRAID, every analyzed T-cell subset tended to show lower diversity and higher clonality.

The repertoire was sequenced with immunoSEQ multiplex PCR; TCRdb's copy has only in-frame clones and lacks some. Altogether over a thousand clones are present, around 80% being singletons, with the ten largest covering about 12%. This clone was detected a few times. Its target is unknown. PRAID featured immunodeficiency plus autoinflammation. Losses at the gene ends were 5 bases for V and 4 bases for J; bases not matched to a gene: 4. Germline assignment: CDR1 SEHNR and CDR2 FQNEAQ (reference sequence). The CDR3 runs 13 residues. The specimen comprised Tregs from PBMCs, sampled before stem cell transplantation. The receptor was derived from a human donor with POMP-related autoinflammation and immune dysregulation (PRAID). This chain uses TRBV7-9 with TRBJ1-2; 7 bases are shared with TRBD1. The CDR3, as DNA: TGTGCCAGCAGCACCCAGGGGGGCTATGGCTACACCTTC. Its translation: CASSTQGGYGYTF.